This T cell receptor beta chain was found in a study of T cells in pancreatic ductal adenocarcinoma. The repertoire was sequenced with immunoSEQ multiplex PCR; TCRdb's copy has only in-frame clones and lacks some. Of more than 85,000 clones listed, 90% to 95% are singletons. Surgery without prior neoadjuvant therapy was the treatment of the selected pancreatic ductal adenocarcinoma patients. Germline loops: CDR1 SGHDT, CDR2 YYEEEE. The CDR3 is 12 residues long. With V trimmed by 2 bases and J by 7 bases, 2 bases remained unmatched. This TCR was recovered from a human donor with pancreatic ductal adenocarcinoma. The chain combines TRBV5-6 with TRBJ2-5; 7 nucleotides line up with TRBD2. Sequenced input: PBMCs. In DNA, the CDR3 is TGTGCCAGCAGCTTCAGCGGGGTGACCCAGTACTTC. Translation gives CASSFSGVTQYF.